This paragraph reports one T cell receptor beta chain. Its specificity is unknown. Using immunoSEQ multiplex PCR, the repertoire was profiled, and TCRdb retains in-frame clones only, with some absent. This sample carries approximately 150,000 clones, over 90% of them seen once, and the ten largest clones take 5.4%. This sample was included in a study of T cell responses to AZD1222 COVID-19 vaccine. The CDR3 extends over 13 amino acids. Overall study findings and caveats: In a largely white British group with more females than males, clonal diversity was possibly underestimated.

The chain combines TRBV21-1 with TRBJ1-5. TRBV21-1 is shown as a pseudogene. The starting material was peripheral blood, obtained on day 0 of AZD1222 vaccination. This clonotype was sampled from an adult in good health. The CDR3, as DNA: TGTGCCAGCAGCAAAGTAAGGGCGCGGCCCCAGCATTTT. Translating it yields CASSKVRARPQHF.